The 21 T cell receptor beta chains presented below share a single source sample, sequenced in a study of blood T cell repertoires in COVID-19. Produced via immunoSEQ multiplex PCR; TCRdb's table is partial and in-frame only. In the table there are about 150,000 clones, just under 85% of which are singletons. What was sequenced was peripheral blood. These receptors were collected from a woman of 80 years or more with acute or convalescent COVID-19.

This chain's CDR3 is CASSLGGGTGDGTRGYTF. The CDR3 nucleotides read TGTGCCAGCAGCTTAGGAGGGGGCACAGGGGACGGTACTAGAGGCTACACCTTC. The chain is built from TRBV7-8 and TRBJ1-2, with 7 bases aligning to TRBD1. The CDR3 runs to 18 residues. The germline CDR1 and CDR2 sequences are SGHVS and FQNEAQ. V shed 1 base and J 8 bases; nucleotides not matched to a gene: 19. Looking up the rest from reference TRBV7-8 and TRBJ1-2 gives the full variable domain: GAGVSQSPRYKVAKRGQDVALRCDPISGHVSLFWYQQALGQGPEFLTYFQNEAQLDKSGLPSDRFFAERPEGSVSTLKIQRTQQEDSAVYLCASSLGGGTGDGTRGYTFGSGTRLTVV.

The chain has TRBV7-9 and TRBJ2-1, with TRBD2 matching 7 bases. The V gene end was trimmed by 6 bases and the J gene end by 10 bases; junction bases not matched to a gene: 12. Germline V gene data show CDR1 as SEHNR and CDR2 as FQNEAQ (reference sequence). This CDR3 is built from 14 residues. The CDR3 reads CASSPTRLAKEQFF. The DNA for the CDR3 is TGTGCCAGCAGTCCCACACGACTAGCCAAGGAGCAGTTCTTC.

The chain joins TRBV4-3 to TRBJ1-2; TRBD1 matches at 10 bases. The V and J ends lost 3 bases and 7 bases, in that order; junction bases with no gene match: 8. The CDR3 totals 15 residues. Germline loops: CDR1 LGHNA, CDR2 YSLEER. The CDR3 sequence: CASSHGTGVEVGYTF. Here the CDR3 DNA reads TGCGCCAGCAGCCACGGGACAGGGGTGGAGGTTGGCTACACCTTC.

A single count supports this clone. The rearrangement joins TRBV7-2 to TRBJ2-7, with TRBD1 identical over 7 bases. J lost 4 bases, V lost 6 bases, and 9 bases had no gene match. Germline values: CDR1 SGHTA, CDR2 FQGNSA. The CDR3 is 14 residues long. CDR3 sequence (DNA): TGTGCCAGCAGTAACTCCGGGACAGAGTACGAGCAGTACTTC. As protein: CASSNSGTEYEQYF.

The chain joins TRBV5-1 to TRBJ1-1; D is unclear. This CDR3 region has 14 residues. V gave up 0 bases and J gave up 2 bases, with 8 bases separating them. CDR1 is SGHRS, CDR2 YFSETQ, per germline. This chain's CDR3 is CASSLGGRNTEAFF. CDR3 coding DNA: TGCGCCAGCAGCTTGGGAGGTAGAAACACTGAAGCTTTCTTT.

This sequence joins TRBV2 and TRBJ2-5; 12 bases are shared with TRBD1. J lost 5 bases, V lost 4 bases, and 5 bases had no gene match. CDR1 and CDR2 from the germline V gene are SNHLY and FYNNEI. The CDR3 has 15 amino acids. CDR3 loop: CASSAGTGGAETQYF. CDR3 sequence (DNA): TGTGCCAGCAGTGCCGGGACAGGGGGCGCCGAGACCCAGTACTTC.

This clone turned up a few times. The CDR3 DNA reads TGCAGCGTTGAAGATGGGTTTACGAGACAGGGGCATGAAAAACTGTTTTTT. This gives the protein CSVEDGFTRQGHEKLFF. The rearrangement links TRBV29-1 to TRBJ1-4, with 8 bases that match TRBD1. This CDR3 is built from 17 residues. Germline loops: CDR1 SQVTM, CDR2 ANQGSEA. The trim removed 0 bases at V and 6 bases at J, leaving 12 bases unmatched.

This chain uses TRBV18 with TRBJ2-7; TRBD1 matches 11 bases. V lost 3 bases to trimming and J lost 2 bases; unmatched junction nucleotides: 6. Germline V gives CDR1 KGHSH, CDR2 LQKENI. There are 16 residues in the CDR3. In DNA, the CDR3 is TGTGCCAGCTCACCTGGGGGGACAGGGGGTACCTACGAGCAGTACTTC. Amino acids: CASSPGGTGGTYEQYF.

This chain links TRBV19 with TRBJ2-5, with TRBD1 matching over 7 bases. With V trimmed by 4 bases and J by 0 bases, 5 bases remained unmatched. This CDR3 has 15 residues. CDR1 and CDR2 (germline): LNHDA, SQIVND (reference sequence). CDR3 coding DNA: TGTGCCAGTAGTACCTCTACAGGGGACCAAGAGACCCAGTACTTC. Protein sequence: CASSTSTGDQETQYF.

V and J are TRBV4-3 and TRBJ1-2, with D possibly TRBD1 on 5 matching bases. Germline assignment: CDR1 LGHNA and CDR2 YSLEER. The CDR3 is 15 amino acids. V was clipped by 4 bases and J by 1 base, with 13 bases between them. Here the CDR3 reads CASSPGTPINYGYTF. The DNA for the CDR3 is TGCGCCAGCAGCCCCGGGACTCCGATTAACTATGGCTACACCTTC.

V usage is TRBV5-6 and J usage is TRBJ2-7, with D possibly being TRBD1 (6 bases). The germline gives CDR1 SGHDT, CDR2 YYEEEE. The CDR3 is 15 amino acids. V lost 4 bases and J 3 bases, leaving 17 bases between the germline ends. The CDR3 bases are TGTGCCAGCAGCCCCGGGCCAGGGGTTTACTACGAGCAGTACTTC. This gives the protein CASSPGPGVYYEQYF.

This clone was found a few times. The V and J genes are TRBV18 and TRBJ2-5; 11 bases match TRBD1. Germline V CDR1 and CDR2: KGHSH, LQKENI. This CDR3 has 17 residues. Losses at the gene ends were 4 bases for V and 1 base for J; bases not matched to a gene: 8. The CDR3 is CASSQTGQGVFQETQYF. The CDR3 region has the DNA TGTGCCAGCTCACAAACGGGACAGGGGGTTTTCCAAGAGACCCAGTACTTC.

This clone has just a few counts. The chain is built from TRBV30 and TRBJ2-7; TRBD2 matches at 7 bases. Germline values: CDR1 GTSNPN, CDR2 SVGIG (reference sequence). The V gene end was trimmed by 0 bases and the J gene end by 7 bases; junction bases not matched to a gene: 9. The CDR3 runs 14 residues. The DNA of the CDR3 is TGTGCCTGGAGTGTATCCGGGGGGACGGGGGAGCAGTACTTC. As protein: CAWSVSGGTGEQYF.

There are a few counts of this clone. The V call is TRBV2, the J call TRBJ1-5; D gene uncertain. The V gene's germline CDR1 is SNHLY and CDR2 FYNNEI. This CDR3 has 14 residues. The V and J ends lost 3 bases and 3 bases respectively, with 9 bases between them. The CDR3 DNA sequence: TGTGCCAGCAGTGAGAGACTACCCAATCAGCCCCAGCATTTT. Protein: CASSERLPNQPQHF.

This rearrangement joins TRBV21-1 to TRBJ2-7; the tabulated D call, TRBD2, remains unverified against the DNA. TRBV21-1 counts as a pseudogene. This CDR3 contains 15 residues. The DNA of the CDR3 is TGTGCCAGCAGCCAGGGCGGGGGCAGGCCCTACGAGCAGTACTTC. Its translation: CASSQGGGRPYEQYF.

The CDR3 DNA reads TGTGCCAGCAGTTTAGGTCCCCGTACATACGAGCAGTACTTC. Its protein product is CASSLGPRTYEQYF. The J gene is TRBJ2-7, the V gene TRBV27, with D uncertain. V was clipped by 2 bases and J by 4 bases, with 12 bases between them. The CDR3 has 14 amino acids. Germline V gene lookup returns CDR1 MNHEY and CDR2 SMNVEV (reference sequence).

The chain recombines TRBV5-5 with TRBJ1-1, with 10 positions matching TRBD1. Germline loops: CDR1 SGHKS, CDR2 YYEKEE (reference sequence). V lost 3 bases, J lost 0 bases, and 5 bases stayed unmatched. The CDR3 extends over 16 amino acids. The CDR3 DNA is TGTGCCAGCAGCTGGAGGACAGGGGGGTTGAACACTGAAGCTTTCTTT. It translates to CASSWRTGGLNTEAFF.

CDR3 loop: CASSDPGQGNSPLHF. The CDR3 nucleotides are TGTGCCAGCAGTGACCCGGGACAGGGTAATTCACCCCTCCACTTT. V and J are TRBV6-1 and TRBJ1-6; 9 bases match TRBD1. V trimming: 3 bases; J trimming: 6 bases; junction bases outside the gene matches: 3. The CDR3 length is 15 residues. Germline assignment: CDR1 MNHNS and CDR2 SASEGT.

V gene TRBV7-9 combines with J gene TRBJ2-1, with TRBD1 matching over 9 bases. The CDR3 runs 15 residues. Germline CDR1 and CDR2: SEHNR and FQNEAQ (reference sequence). After removal of 1 base from V and 3 bases from J, the junction contained 1 base not matched to a gene. The CDR3, as DNA: TGTGCCAGCAGCTTAGGGGACAGGGACTACAATGAGCAGTTCTTC. Residues: CASSLGDRDYNEQFF.

This clone has a single count. The genes are TRBV4-1 and TRBJ1-3; TRBD1 matches 7 bases. Looked up from germline, CDR1 is MGHRA and CDR2 is YSYEKL. This CDR3 is 15 amino acids long. Unmatched junction bases numbered 3, after V lost 0 bases and J lost 4 bases. CDR3 residues: CASSQDPGQGNTIYF. CDR3 bases: TGCGCCAGCAGCCAAGATCCGGGACAGGGAAACACCATATATTTT.

A note on this clone: Other DNA sequences in the sample encode the same CDR3. CDR3 amino acids: CASSPGRGHYGYTF. The CDR3 coding sequence is TGTGCCAGCAGCCCTGGGAGGGGCCACTATGGCTACACCTTC. The V and J genes are TRBV7-3 and TRBJ1-2; TRBD1 is a possible D gene (5 bases). The CDR3 totals 14 residues. The V gene's germline CDR1 is SGHTA and CDR2 FQGTGA. The V end was cut by 5 bases, the J end by 3 bases, with 13 bases between.